This T cell receptor (beta chain) is drawn from a study of OX40 agonist ivuxolimab in advanced cancers. Study as a whole: Among those enrolled, mean age was about 58 years (range about 23 to 90) and 82.7% were male.

Of note for this clone: Its cognate antigen is unknown.

General study points: Averaged across samples, CD8+ T cells carried more expanded clones than CD4+ did.

Libraries were prepared by immunoSEQ multiplex PCR; TCRdb keeps only in-frame clonotypes and omits some of them. The sample gives around 70,000 clones, roughly four fifths of which show up once; over 2% is in the top ten. The sequence was collected from an adult with an advanced solid tumor such as melanoma, head and neck, liver or kidney cancer. Sequencing used CD4+ or CD8+ T cells sorted from blood, obtained in a trial of the OX40 agonist ivuxolimab.

The CDR3 coding sequence is TGTGCCAGCAGCCAATTAGCTAGTTTTGGGACTAGCCACAATGAGCAGTTCTTC. Its protein is CASSQLASFGTSHNEQFF. The J gene is TRBJ2-1, the V gene TRBV7-8; 9 bases map to TRBD2. Germline-derived CDR1 and CDR2 are SGHVS and FQNEAQ. The CDR3 runs to 18 residues. J lost 5 bases, V lost 5 bases, and 16 bases had no gene match. The full variable domain, with the rest looked up from reference TRBV7-8 and TRBJ2-1, is GAGVSQSPRYKVAKRGQDVALRCDPISGHVSLFWYQQALGQGPEFLTYFQNEAQLDKSGLPSDRFFAERPEGSVSTLKIQRTQQEDSAVYLCASSQLASFGTSHNEQFFGPGTRLTVL.